The rows below give T cell receptor beta chains drawn from one sample of a study of regulatory T cells. Clones were read by immunoSEQ multiplex PCR, and TCRdb kept only the in-frame ones, dropping some. The sample holds 20,000 or so clones, 93% seen once. Sequencing was carried out using CD8+ T cells sorted from blood. These receptors all stem from a child under 10 years old with CD3G deficiency. The CDR3 runs from the conserved cysteine through the conserved F or W. Fields, in order: clone size, V gene, J gene, D gene, CDR3 protein, CDR3 DNA. D genes are given only for firm matches. For some rows the clone size is stated as once, few or many, or as a class when expanded; others skip it.

clone_size: -; v_call: TRBV19; j_call: TRBJ1-2; d_call: -; cdr3_aa: CASSPDSGGSYGYTF; cdr3_nt: TGTGCCAGTAGTCCGGACAGCGGTGGGAGCTATGGCTACACCTTC
clone_size: once; v_call: TRBV6-6; j_call: TRBJ1-1; d_call: -; cdr3_aa: CASSYVTDTEAFF; cdr3_nt: TGTGCCAGCAGTTACGTCACGGACACTGAAGCTTTCTTT
clone_size: -; v_call: TRBV28; j_call: TRBJ1-4; d_call: -; cdr3_aa: CASSLRGGNEKLFF; cdr3_nt: TGTGCCAGCAGCCTCCGGGGGGGTAATGAAAAACTGTTTTTT
clone_size: -; v_call: TRBV19; j_call: TRBJ1-5; d_call: -; cdr3_aa: CASTDSIYSNQPQHF; cdr3_nt: TGTGCCAGTACGGACTCAATTTATAGCAATCAGCCCCAGCATTTT
clone_size: -; v_call: TRBV5-1; j_call: TRBJ2-5; d_call: -; cdr3_aa: CASRAEASETQYF; cdr3_nt: TGCGCCAGTAGGGCGGAGGCTTCGGAGACCCAGTACTTC
clone_size: -; v_call: TRBV19; j_call: TRBJ2-3; d_call: TRBD2; cdr3_aa: CASSPLAGDTQYF; cdr3_nt: TGTGCCAGTAGTCCCCTAGCGGGAGATACGCAGTATTTT
clone_size: -; v_call: TRBV28; j_call: TRBJ2-7; d_call: -; cdr3_aa: CASSLPGNEQYF; cdr3_nt: TGTGCCAGCAGTTTGCCAGGCAACGAGCAGTACTTC
clone_size: few; v_call: TRBV28; j_call: TRBJ2-7; d_call: -; cdr3_aa: CASSLNRNDEQYF; cdr3_nt: TGTGCCAGCAGTTTAAACCGGAACGACGAGCAGTACTTC
clone_size: -; v_call: TRBV28; j_call: TRBJ1-5; d_call: -; cdr3_aa: CASSVRGTGGNQPQHF; cdr3_nt: TGTGCCAGCAGTGTCCGGGGAACTGGGGGCAATCAGCCCCAGCATTTT
clone_size: -; v_call: TRBV5-1; j_call: TRBJ2-5; d_call: TRBD2; cdr3_aa: CASSSGTSGIQETQYF; cdr3_nt: TGCGCCAGCAGCTCCGGGACTAGCGGAATCCAAGAGACCCAGTACTTC
clone_size: -; v_call: TRBV27; j_call: TRBJ1-2; d_call: -; cdr3_aa: CASSPLGDHDGYTF; cdr3_nt: TGTGCCAGCAGCCCTTTGGGGGATCATGATGGCTACACCTTC
clone_size: -; v_call: TRBV4-1; j_call: TRBJ2-2; d_call: -; cdr3_aa: CASSHVAGELFF; cdr3_nt: TGCGCCAGCAGCCATGTTGCCGGGGAGCTGTTTTTT
clone_size: -; v_call: TRBV7-9; j_call: TRBJ1-2; d_call: TRBD1; cdr3_aa: CASSIGGGGYTF; cdr3_nt: TGTGCCAGCAGCATAGGGGGCGGCGGCTACACCTTC
clone_size: -; v_call: TRBV28; j_call: TRBJ1-5; d_call: TRBD1; cdr3_aa: CASSLGQGSNQPQHF; cdr3_nt: TGTGCCAGCAGTTTGGGACAGGGGAGCAATCAGCCCCAGCATTTT
clone_size: few; v_call: TRBV6-5; j_call: TRBJ2-3; d_call: -; cdr3_aa: CASSSMIGDTQYF; cdr3_nt: TGTGCCAGCAGCTCAATGATCGGGGATACGCAGTATTTT
clone_size: -; v_call: TRBV28; j_call: TRBJ2-4; d_call: -; cdr3_aa: CASSSWGGPKNIQYF; cdr3_nt: TGTGCCAGCAGTTCCTGGGGAGGTCCCAAAAACATTCAGTACTTC
clone_size: -; v_call: TRBV19; j_call: TRBJ2-7; d_call: TRBD2; cdr3_aa: CASSYGLAGEQYF; cdr3_nt: TGTGCCAGTAGTTACGGACTAGCGGGCGAGCAGTACTTC
clone_size: -; v_call: TRBV6-1; j_call: TRBJ1-1; d_call: -; cdr3_aa: CASSEIVGTEAFF; cdr3_nt: TGTGCCAGCAGTGAGATTGTGGGCACTGAAGCTTTCTTT
clone_size: -; v_call: TRBV7-9; j_call: TRBJ2-3; d_call: -; cdr3_aa: CASSISPADTQYF; cdr3_nt: TGTGCCAGCAGTATATCCCCGGCGGATACGCAGTATTTT
clone_size: medium-sized; v_call: TRBV27; j_call: TRBJ2-7; d_call: TRBD2; cdr3_aa: CASSLDGTRVGEQYF; cdr3_nt: TGTGCCAGCAGTTTGGACGGGACTAGAGTGGGCGAGCAGTACTTC
clone_size: -; v_call: TRBV19; j_call: TRBJ2-2; d_call: -; cdr3_aa: CASSLGTGELFF; cdr3_nt: TGTGCCAGTAGTCTTGGCACCGGGGAGCTGTTTTTT
clone_size: -; v_call: TRBV28; j_call: TRBJ1-1; d_call: -; cdr3_aa: CASQPLPGAEAFF; cdr3_nt: TGTGCCAGCCAACCACTCCCCGGGGCTGAAGCTTTCTTT
clone_size: -; v_call: TRBV28; j_call: TRBJ1-2; d_call: -; cdr3_aa: CASSFAGISGYTF; cdr3_nt: TGTGCCAGCAGTTTTGCAGGGATATCTGGCTACACCTTC
clone_size: once; v_call: TRBV5-1; j_call: TRBJ2-1; d_call: TRBD2; cdr3_aa: CASSLPREGGNEQFF; cdr3_nt: TGCGCCAGCAGCTTGCCTCGGGAGGGTGGCAATGAGCAGTTCTTC
clone_size: -; v_call: TRBV19; j_call: TRBJ2-7; d_call: -; cdr3_aa: CASSMAGGEQYF; cdr3_nt: TGTGCCAGTAGTATGGCAGGAGGCGAGCAGTACTTC
clone_size: -; v_call: TRBV11-2; j_call: TRBJ2-2; d_call: TRBD1; cdr3_aa: CASSFPGRGTGAGELFF; cdr3_nt: TGTGCCAGCAGCTTCCCGGGGAGAGGGACAGGGGCCGGGGAGCTGTTTTTT
clone_size: -; v_call: TRBV28; j_call: TRBJ2-7; d_call: -; cdr3_aa: CASSPAGVVYEQYF; cdr3_nt: TGTGCCAGCAGCCCTGCCGGAGTGGTCTACGAGCAGTACTTC
clone_size: once; v_call: TRBV11-2; j_call: TRBJ2-1; d_call: TRBD2; cdr3_aa: CASSLKDPGLAGPNEQFF; cdr3_nt: TGTGCCAGCAGCTTAAAAGACCCGGGACTAGCGGGACCTAATGAGCAGTTCTTC
clone_size: -; v_call: TRBV10-3; j_call: TRBJ2-1; d_call: TRBD1; cdr3_aa: CAISAGTVYNNEQFF; cdr3_nt: TGTGCCATCAGTGCCGGGACAGTTTATAACAATGAGCAGTTCTTC
clone_size: -; v_call: TRBV28; j_call: TRBJ2-7; d_call: -; cdr3_aa: CASSLRGGSSSEQYF; cdr3_nt: TGTGCCAGCAGTTTAAGAGGAGGTAGTTCCTCCGAGCAGTACTTC
clone_size: -; v_call: TRBV5-1; j_call: TRBJ2-7; d_call: TRBD1; cdr3_aa: CASSLGTGGTYEQYF; cdr3_nt: TGCGCCAGCAGCTTGGGGACAGGGGGCACCTACGAGCAGTACTTC
clone_size: -; v_call: TRBV21-1; j_call: TRBJ2-1; d_call: -; cdr3_aa: CASSKELSLSGRAYNEQFF; cdr3_nt: TGTGCCAGCAGCAAAGAGTTAAGCCTTAGCGGGAGGGCCTACAATGAGCAGTTCTTC
clone_size: once; v_call: TRBV7-8; j_call: TRBJ2-7; d_call: -; cdr3_aa: CASSLGQDYEQYF; cdr3_nt: TGTGCCAGCAGCTTGGGGCAGGACTACGAGCAGTACTTC
clone_size: -; v_call: TRBV6-1; j_call: TRBJ1-4; d_call: -; cdr3_aa: CASSERDNEKLFF; cdr3_nt: TGTGCCAGCAGTGAACGGGATAATGAAAAACTGTTTTTT
clone_size: -; v_call: TRBV6-1; j_call: TRBJ1-2; d_call: -; cdr3_aa: CASSEETGVYGYTF; cdr3_nt: TGTGCCAGCAGTGAAGAAACAGGAGTCTATGGCTACACCTTC
clone_size: -; v_call: TRBV6-1; j_call: TRBJ2-1; d_call: -; cdr3_aa: CASSEIGAKEQFF; cdr3_nt: TGTGCCAGCAGTGAAATAGGAGCTAAAGAGCAGTTCTTC
clone_size: -; v_call: TRBV19; j_call: TRBJ2-1; d_call: TRBD2; cdr3_aa: CASSSKREVSYNEQFF; cdr3_nt: TGTGCCAGTAGTTCAAAGCGGGAAGTGTCCTACAATGAGCAGTTCTTC
clone_size: -; v_call: TRBV5-5; j_call: TRBJ2-7; d_call: -; cdr3_aa: CASSLAGSAEQYF; cdr3_nt: TGTGCCAGCAGCTTGGCTGGGTCAGCCGAGCAGTACTTC
clone_size: -; v_call: TRBV28; j_call: TRBJ1-6; d_call: TRBD1; cdr3_aa: CASRTGVEYNSPLHF; cdr3_nt: TGTGCCAGCAGGACAGGGGTTGAGTATAATTCACCCCTCCACTTT
clone_size: once; v_call: TRBV11-2; j_call: TRBJ1-1; d_call: -; cdr3_aa: CASSYGQMNTEAFF; cdr3_nt: TGTGCCAGCAGCTATGGACAGATGAACACTGAAGCTTTCTTT
clone_size: -; v_call: TRBV5-1; j_call: TRBJ2-3; d_call: TRBD2; cdr3_aa: CASAGGGLAQYF; cdr3_nt: TGCGCCAGCGCGGGAGGTGGCCTTGCGCAGTATTTT
clone_size: -; v_call: TRBV7-8; j_call: TRBJ2-2; d_call: -; cdr3_aa: CASSLAGGGELFF; cdr3_nt: TGTGCCAGCAGCTTAGCGGGCGGAGGGGAGCTGTTTTTT